This T cell receptor beta chain is from a study of monozygotic twins with inflammatory bowel disease. CDR3 length equals 15 residues. CDR1 is SGHNT and CDR2 is YYREEE in the germline V gene (reference sequence). UMIs that included a 6-nucleotide sample barcode were added by template switching, which took place during cDNA synthesis. No DNA is given; TCRdb re-called the 5' RACE reads and lists each CDR3 protein once. The sample's table shows approximately 400,000 distinct CDR3 sequences. The clonotype was recovered from a human donor with ulcerative colitis or Crohn's disease, or a healthy co-twin of an affected twin (not recorded which). J is TRBJ1-1 and V is TRBV5-4. Sequencing input: blood. The chain's CDR3 is CASSLAGTANTEAFF.